The source of this T cell receptor beta chain is a study of T cell responses to AZD1222 COVID-19 vaccine. The repertoire was sequenced with immunoSEQ multiplex PCR; TCRdb's copy has only in-frame clones and lacks some. The sample contains roughly 180,000 clones, roughly nine tenths of which appear only once. Notes on the study in general: A mostly white British donor set with more females was recruited, and clonal diversity was possibly underestimated.

Points on this clone: The antigen is undetermined.

The CDR3 extends over 15 amino acids. Deletions cut 3 bases from V and 0 bases from J, with 10 bases between. Per the germline V gene, CDR1 is SGHDT and CDR2 is YYEEEE. The V call is TRBV5-6, the J call TRBJ1-3; D is perhaps TRBD1 (6 bases). This TCR was recovered from an adult in good health. Sequencing used peripheral blood, obtained on day 0 of AZD1222 vaccination. The CDR3, as DNA: TGTGCCAGCAGCTCCCCGACAGGCTCTGGAAACACCATATATTTT. This codes for CASSSPTGSGNTIYF.